The TCR beta chain described here comes from a study of blood T cell repertoires in COVID-19. Study in general: Donors in Cohort 3 counted as recovered after two negative PCRs, clearance, or symptom resolution. Italy, Spain and the United States were the sources of the convalescent and acute COVID-19 samples. In each case, the material was cDNA or gDNA derived from T cells, B-cell-depleted T cells, or PBMCs.

Participant ages covered about 18 to 89 years across 24 US areas. Sequenced by immunoSEQ multiplex PCR; TCRdb stores in-frame clones only, minus some. This sample has around 290,000 clones, with 70% to 90% found just once. This TCR came from a woman in her fifties or sixties in a cohort exposed to, infected with or recovered from COVID-19 (not recorded which). Sequences were obtained from PBMCs or T cells enriched from blood (not recorded which).

The DNA for the CDR3 is TGTGCCAGTAGTTGGTTAGCGGGTCTCTCCTACAATGAGCAGTTCTTC. It yields the protein CASSWLAGLSYNEQFF. V usage is TRBV19 and J usage is TRBJ2-1; 7 bases line up with TRBD2. This CDR3 is 16 amino acids long. J lost 0 bases, V lost 5 bases, and 7 bases had no gene match. Germline V CDR1 and CDR2: LNHDA, SQIVND (reference sequence).